The 7 T cell receptor beta chains below were found in one sample sequenced in a study of Ad26.COV2.S vaccination and SARS-CoV-2 variants. Assay: immunoSEQ multiplex PCR; the TCRdb copy retains only in-frame clones and omits some. The repertoire holds roughly 92,000 clones, with roughly 84% as singletons. The sequencing used peripheral blood, collected after recovery from COVID-19. The receptors stem from a human donor who had recovered from COVID-19.

In this sample, this clone turned up once. The chain joins TRBV7-2 to TRBJ2-7; 7 nucleotides align to TRBD2. With 5 bases clipped from V and 2 bases from J, the junction kept 9 bases outside the gene matches. Looked up from germline, CDR1 is SGHTA and CDR2 is FQGNSA. The CDR3 contains 15 residues. The CDR3 reads CASSPQTSSTYEQYF. CDR3 nucleotide sequence: TGTGCCAGCAGCCCCCAGACTAGCTCCACCTACGAGCAGTACTTC.

This rearrangement joins TRBV6-5 to TRBJ2-7; D tentatively fits TRBD1 or TRBD2 (5 bases each). Germline-derived CDR1 and CDR2 are MNHEY and SVGAGI. V dropped 6 bases and J dropped 7 bases, with 16 bases sitting between them. The CDR3 is 13 amino acids. The CDR3 DNA follows: TGTGCCAGCAGCACGGGACCGGCCGGGGAGCAGTACTTC. This gives the protein CASSTGPAGEQYF.

V gene TRBV11-2 combines with J gene TRBJ1-2, with unresolved D. V was cut by 1 base and J by 0 bases, with 12 bases left in between. The CDR3 is 16 residues long. CDR1 is SGHAT and CDR2 is FQNNGV in the germline V gene. As DNA, the CDR3 is TGTGCCAGCAGCTTAGTTCGCGGCATCTCTAACTATGGCTACACCTTC. Translated: CASSLVRGISNYGYTF.

The V call is TRBV19, the J call TRBJ1-5; the match to TRBD1 covers 8 bases. The ends lost 6 bases at V and 1 base at J; junction bases unmatched: 5. The CDR3 contains 15 residues. Germline V gene lookup returns CDR1 LNHDA and CDR2 SQIVND (reference sequence). CDR3 region: CASSLGQASNQPQHF. The CDR3 coding sequence is TGTGCCAGTAGCCTGGGACAGGCAAGCAATCAGCCCCAGCATTTT.

The chain couples TRBV7-3 to TRBJ2-1; 10 bases map to TRBD2. V dropped 6 bases and J dropped 9; count of bases not matched to a gene: 11. Germline V gives CDR1 SGHTA, CDR2 FQGTGA. CDR3 length: 15 residues. The CDR3 loop reads CASRGAGGPVGEQFF. In DNA form, the CDR3 reads TGTGCCAGCAGGGGAGCGGGAGGGCCGGTAGGTGAGCAGTTCTTC. The whole variable domain, filled in from reference TRBV7-3 and TRBJ2-1, reads GAGVSQTPSNKVTEKGKYVELRCDPISGHTALYWYRQSLGQGPEFLIYFQGTGAADDSGLPNDRFFAVRPEGSVSTLKIQRTERGDSAVYLCASRGAGGPVGEQFFGPGTRLTVL.

The J gene is TRBJ2-7, the V gene TRBV11-2; D remains unclear. V was clipped by 1 base and J by 4 bases, with 8 bases between them. Germline values: CDR1 SGHAT, CDR2 FQNNGV. The CDR3 is 13 amino acids. CDR3 sequence (DNA): TGTGCCAGCAGCTTAGTCCCCCGGTACGAGCAGTACTTC. Protein sequence: CASSLVPRYEQYF.

This clone appeared a few times. The chain carries TRBV27 and TRBJ2-1, with TRBD2 matching 11 bases. CDR1 is MNHEY, CDR2 SMNVEV, per germline (reference sequence). The CDR3 has 17 amino acids. Trimming at V came to 4 bases and at J to 9 bases, leaving 14 bases not matched to a gene. CDR3 amino acids: CASSSVSSGRLQGEQFF. CDR3 DNA: TGTGCCAGCAGTTCGGTATCTAGCGGGAGGTTACAAGGTGAGCAGTTCTTC.